The clone carrying this TCR beta chain appeared a single time. Its antigen is still unknown. The V gene's germline CDR1 is SGHTS and CDR2 YDEGEE. V was pared by 0 bases and J by 0 bases, with 12 bases of the junction left unmatched. The CDR3 is 20 amino acids. The data were obtained in a study of cytomegalovirus exposure and HLA in healthy donors. Points from the study as a whole: In vitro, three CMV-associated chains proved specific for CMV antigens. High sensitivity and specificity were reportedly achieved when the classifier diagnosed cytomegalovirus status. According to a later analysis, TCR clusters from the first cohort tended to co-occur in the 120 or so validation repertoires.

Generated by immunoSEQ multiplex PCR, the TCRdb table keeps only in-frame clones and is missing some. The sample includes about 55,000 clones, 75% to 95% of them seen just once. The chain is built from TRBV5-8 and TRBJ1-4; TRBD1 aligns across 9 bases. The TCR comes from a man aged 18 to 29 in good health and CMV-seronegative. What was sequenced was PBMCs. The CDR3 is CASSLGLGTGSVTTNEKLFF. The CDR3 DNA reads TGTGCCAGCAGCTTGGGGCTCGGGACAGGGAGTGTCACAACTAATGAAAAACTGTTTTTT. Variable domain in full (rest from reference TRBV5-8 and TRBJ1-4): EAGVTQSPTHLIKTRGQQATLRCSPISGHTSVYWYQQALGLGLQFLLWYDEGEERNRGNFPPRFSGRQFPNYSSELNVNALELEDSALYLCASSLGLGTGSVTTNEKLFFGSGTQLSVL.